Listed below are T cell receptor beta chains from one sample, sequenced in a study of beta chain features in type 1 diabetes. Assay used: immunoSEQ multiplex PCR; TCRdb lists only in-frame clones, some missing. The profile covers around 250,000 clones, with 13% to 15% appearing a single time and 0.026% taken by the ten largest. The sample was naive CD4+ T cells from blood. The receptors here all came from a woman aged 40-49 years in good health. Each CDR3 is given with its conserved first and last residue. A D gene is named only where the DNA matches it firmly. Clone size is stated in some rows and not others, as once, few, many or a class when expanded.

CDR3 protein: CASSVFDTRTDTQYF; CDR3 DNA: TGTGCCAGCAGCGTGTTTGATACTAGGACAGATACGCAGTATTTT; J gene: TRBJ2-3; clone size: few; D gene: NA; V gene: TRBV9
CDR3 protein: CASSLGQMDEQFF; CDR3 DNA: TGCGCCAGCAGCTTGGGGCAGATGGATGAGCAGTTCTTC; J gene: TRBJ2-1; clone size: NA; D gene: NA; V gene: TRBV5-1
CDR3 protein: CASTGSSYNSPLHF; CDR3 DNA: TGTGCCAGCACCGGGAGCTCCTATAATTCACCCCTCCACTTT; J gene: TRBJ1-6; clone size: NA; D gene: NA; V gene: TRBV5-6
CDR3 protein: CSVSRRPTEGWNTEAFF; CDR3 DNA: TGCAGCGTTTCCCGTCGCCCCACTGAGGGTTGGAACACTGAAGCTTTCTTT; J gene: TRBJ1-1; clone size: NA; D gene: NA; V gene: TRBV29-1
CDR3 protein: CASSYSILAGNTEAFF; CDR3 DNA: TGTGCCAGCAGTTACTCGATTCTGGCGGGGAACACTGAAGCTTTCTTT; J gene: TRBJ1-1; clone size: NA; D gene: NA; V gene: TRBV6-6
CDR3 protein: CASSDGGHGYTF; CDR3 DNA: TGTGCCAGCAGCGACGGAGGGCATGGCTACACCTTC; J gene: TRBJ1-2; clone size: NA; D gene: NA; V gene: TRBV6-6
CDR3 protein: CASSSTRARGRTEAFF; CDR3 DNA: TGTGCCAGCAGCTCCACCAGGGCCAGGGGGAGAACTGAAGCTTTCTTT; J gene: TRBJ1-1; clone size: NA; D gene: TRBD1; V gene: TRBV7-9
CDR3 protein: CASSSPTSGGTWETQYF; CDR3 DNA: TGTGCCAGTAGTTCTCCGACTAGCGGGGGGACCTGGGAGACCCAGTACTTC; J gene: TRBJ2-5; clone size: few; D gene: TRBD2; V gene: TRBV19
CDR3 protein: CASGLVGGRGGKNIQYF; CDR3 DNA: TGTGCCAGCGGCTTAGTTGGAGGACGGGGGGGCAAAAACATTCAGTACTTC; J gene: TRBJ2-4; clone size: NA; D gene: TRBD2; V gene: TRBV7-2
CDR3 protein: CASTPQGPGQPQHF; CDR3 DNA: TGTGCCAGCACTCCACAGGGGCCGGGGCAGCCCCAGCATTTT; J gene: TRBJ1-5; clone size: few; D gene: TRBD1; V gene: TRBV6-5
CDR3 protein: CASSLAFEQFF; CDR3 DNA: TGTGCCAGCAGCCTAGCGTTTGAGCAGTTCTTC; J gene: TRBJ2-1; clone size: few; D gene: NA; V gene: TRBV12-1
CDR3 protein: CASSSTLDRGAHEQYF; CDR3 DNA: TGTGCCAGCAGCTCCACGTTGGACAGGGGGGCTCACGAGCAGTACTTC; J gene: TRBJ2-7; clone size: few; D gene: TRBD1; V gene: TRBV7-2
CDR3 protein: CASSEDRAVNEKLFF; CDR3 DNA: TGTGCCAGCAGTGAGGACAGGGCTGTTAATGAAAAACTGTTTTTT; J gene: TRBJ1-4; clone size: NA; D gene: TRBD1; V gene: TRBV2
CDR3 protein: CASSLLGQSQETQYF; CDR3 DNA: TGTGCCAGCAGTTTACTGGGACAGTCCCAAGAGACCCAGTACTTC; J gene: TRBJ2-5; clone size: few; D gene: TRBD1; V gene: TRBV27
CDR3 protein: CASKGQEPSAQHF; CDR3 DNA: TGTGCCAGCAAGGGACAGGAGCCATCGGCCCAGCATTTT; J gene: TRBJ1-5; clone size: few; D gene: TRBD1; V gene: TRBV6-6
CDR3 protein: CASRPLADLTGELFF; CDR3 DNA: TGTGCCAGTAGGCCATTAGCGGACCTTACCGGGGAGCTGTTTTTT; J gene: TRBJ2-2; clone size: few; D gene: NA; V gene: TRBV19
CDR3 protein: CASSEPTHGYTF; CDR3 DNA: TGTGCCAGCAGTGAACCGACACATGGCTACACCTTC; J gene: TRBJ1-2; clone size: few; D gene: NA; V gene: TRBV6-1
CDR3 protein: CASSVGTGTDTQYF; CDR3 DNA: TGTGCCAGCAGTGTGGGGACAGGGACAGATACGCAGTATTTT; J gene: TRBJ2-3; clone size: NA; D gene: TRBD1; V gene: TRBV6-4
CDR3 protein: CASRGPGLGLGTQYF; CDR3 DNA: TGTGCCAGCAGGGGGCCGGGACTAGGTCTTGGTACGCAGTATTTT; J gene: TRBJ2-3; clone size: few; D gene: TRBD2; V gene: TRBV7-8
CDR3 protein: CASSYRSGGTDTQYF; CDR3 DNA: TGTGCCAGCAGTTACCGTAGCGGGGGCACAGATACGCAGTATTTT; J gene: TRBJ2-3; clone size: NA; D gene: TRBD2; V gene: TRBV6-5
CDR3 protein: CASSLAGGIDGYTF; CDR3 DNA: TGTGCCAGCAGCTTAGCGGGGGGGATTGATGGCTACACCTTC; J gene: TRBJ1-2; clone size: NA; D gene: NA; V gene: TRBV7-9
CDR3 protein: CASSPRGGPYYEQYF; CDR3 DNA: TGTGCCAGCAGCCCCAGGGGCGGGCCCTACTACGAGCAGTACTTC; J gene: TRBJ2-7; clone size: NA; D gene: NA; V gene: TRBV9
CDR3 protein: CASSRPRVNEKLFF; CDR3 DNA: TGTGCCAGCAGTCGTCCCCGGGTGAACGAAAAACTGTTTTTT; J gene: TRBJ1-4; clone size: NA; D gene: NA; V gene: TRBV6-6
CDR3 protein: CASSQWDRGYQETQYF; CDR3 DNA: TGTGCCAGCAGCCAATGGGACAGGGGGTACCAAGAGACCCAGTACTTC; J gene: TRBJ2-5; clone size: NA; D gene: TRBD1; V gene: TRBV16
CDR3 protein: CASSPHSTGGGQDTQYF; CDR3 DNA: TGTGCCAGCAGCCCCCACTCAACCGGGGGGGGGCAGGATACGCAGTATTTT; J gene: TRBJ2-3; clone size: NA; D gene: TRBD2; V gene: TRBV9
CDR3 protein: CASSATGRYTGELFF; CDR3 DNA: TGTGCCAGCAGCGCTACCGGGAGATACACCGGGGAGCTGTTTTTT; J gene: TRBJ2-2; clone size: few; D gene: NA; V gene: TRBV5-4
CDR3 protein: CATNPSGGLQDTQYF; CDR3 DNA: TGTGCCACCAATCCTAGCGGGGGGTTACAGGATACGCAGTATTTT; J gene: TRBJ2-3; clone size: NA; D gene: TRBD2; V gene: TRBV2
CDR3 protein: CASSPLPGGTGNTIYF; CDR3 DNA: TGTGCCAGCTCACCGCTTCCAGGAGGGACTGGAAACACCATATATTTT; J gene: TRBJ1-3; clone size: NA; D gene: NA; V gene: TRBV18
CDR3 protein: CASGWGTDVKQPQHF; CDR3 DNA: TGTGCTAGTGGTTGGGGGACAGACGTTAAACAGCCCCAGCATTTT; J gene: TRBJ1-5; clone size: NA; D gene: TRBD1; V gene: TRBV12-5
CDR3 protein: CASNPTGPQQETQYF; CDR3 DNA: TGTGCCAGTAACCCGACAGGACCTCAACAAGAGACCCAGTACTTC; J gene: TRBJ2-5; clone size: NA; D gene: NA; V gene: TRBV19
CDR3 protein: CATSREGASLSRETQYF; CDR3 DNA: TGTGCCACCAGCAGAGAGGGGGCAAGCCTATCCAGGGAGACCCAGTACTTC; J gene: TRBJ2-5; clone size: NA; D gene: NA; V gene: TRBV15
CDR3 protein: CASRSEQTRRAYGYTF; CDR3 DNA: TGTGCCAGTCGTTCTGAACAAACCAGGCGGGCCTATGGCTACACCTTC; J gene: TRBJ1-2; clone size: NA; D gene: NA; V gene: TRBV6-6
CDR3 protein: CASSPRRGVDTQYF; CDR3 DNA: TGTGCCAGCTCTCCCAGGCGGGGGGTAGATACGCAGTATTTT; J gene: TRBJ2-3; clone size: NA; D gene: TRBD2; V gene: TRBV6-5
CDR3 protein: CASSYRLVYNEQFF; CDR3 DNA: TGTGCCAGCAGCTACCGGTTGGTCTACAATGAGCAGTTCTTC; J gene: TRBJ2-1; clone size: NA; D gene: NA; V gene: TRBV9
CDR3 protein: CASSLAGFDGYTF; CDR3 DNA: TGCGCCAGCAGCTTGGCAGGTTTTGATGGCTACACCTTC; J gene: TRBJ1-2; clone size: NA; D gene: NA; V gene: TRBV5-1
CDR3 protein: CASSSNRGAGEQYF; CDR3 DNA: TGTGCCAGCAGCAGTAACAGGGGGGCTGGCGAGCAGTACTTC; J gene: TRBJ2-7; clone size: few; D gene: NA; V gene: TRBV21-1
CDR3 protein: CASSLREWTGTDTQYF; CDR3 DNA: TGTGCCAGCAGCTTACGAGAGTGGACGGGAACAGATACGCAGTATTTT; J gene: TRBJ2-3; clone size: NA; D gene: NA; V gene: TRBV7-8
CDR3 protein: CASSVAGTGGAGPYGYTF; CDR3 DNA: TGTGCCAGCAGCGTAGCGGGGACAGGGGGCGCCGGGCCTTATGGCTACACCTTC; J gene: TRBJ1-2; clone size: NA; D gene: TRBD1; V gene: TRBV9
CDR3 protein: CASSITGSSYNEQFF; CDR3 DNA: TGTGCCAGTAGTATAACAGGGAGCTCCTACAATGAGCAGTTCTTC; J gene: TRBJ2-1; clone size: NA; D gene: NA; V gene: TRBV19
CDR3 protein: CASRKSNRVETQYF; CDR3 DNA: TGTGCCAGCCGAAAAAGCAACAGGGTCGAGACCCAGTACTTC; J gene: TRBJ2-5; clone size: few; D gene: NA; V gene: TRBV6-1
CDR3 protein: CASTNFGQGSDTQYF; CDR3 DNA: TGTGCCAGCACGAATTTCGGACAGGGATCAGATACGCAGTATTTT; J gene: TRBJ2-3; clone size: few; D gene: TRBD1; V gene: TRBV2
CDR3 protein: CASSISGGSGGVEQFF; CDR3 DNA: TGTGCCAGTAGTATCTCCGGCGGGAGTGGCGGGGTGGAGCAGTTCTTC; J gene: TRBJ2-1; clone size: NA; D gene: TRBD2; V gene: TRBV19
CDR3 protein: CASSGQEGLGELFF; CDR3 DNA: TGCGCCAGCAGTGGACAGGAGGGCCTCGGGGAGCTGTTTTTT; J gene: TRBJ2-2; clone size: many; D gene: NA; V gene: TRBV4-1
CDR3 protein: CASRSFFGTPNEKLFF; CDR3 DNA: TGTGCCAGTAGGAGTTTCTTCGGGACACCTAATGAAAAACTGTTTTTT; J gene: TRBJ1-4; clone size: NA; D gene: NA; V gene: TRBV19
CDR3 protein: CASSSPLTGYGYTF; CDR3 DNA: TGTGCCAGCAGCTCTCCGTTGACAGGATATGGCTACACCTTC; J gene: TRBJ1-2; clone size: few; D gene: NA; V gene: TRBV5-4
CDR3 protein: CASSRPLRQSYEQYF; CDR3 DNA: TGTGCCAGCAGCCGCCCCCTCAGACAGTCCTACGAGCAGTACTTC; J gene: TRBJ2-7; clone size: few; D gene: NA; V gene: TRBV21-1
CDR3 protein: CASSPINEQFF; CDR3 DNA: TGTGCCAGCAGCCCCATCAATGAGCAGTTCTTC; J gene: TRBJ2-1; clone size: few; D gene: NA; V gene: TRBV7-9
CDR3 protein: CASSFGGGLNTGELFF; CDR3 DNA: TGCGCCAGCAGCTTCGGGGGAGGACTCAACACCGGGGAGCTGTTTTTT; J gene: TRBJ2-2; clone size: few; D gene: NA; V gene: TRBV5-1
CDR3 protein: CASSSYSTDTQYF; CDR3 DNA: TGTGCCAGCAGCTCCTATAGCACAGATACGCAGTATTTT; J gene: TRBJ2-3; clone size: few; D gene: NA; V gene: TRBV7-9
CDR3 protein: CASSLGSRSGEQYF; CDR3 DNA: TGCGCCAGCAGCTTGGGGTCCCGCTCGGGCGAGCAGTACTTC; J gene: TRBJ2-7; clone size: few; D gene: NA; V gene: TRBV5-1
CDR3 protein: CASSLGVNEQFF; CDR3 DNA: TGTGCCAGCAGCTTAGGCGTGAATGAGCAGTTCTTC; J gene: TRBJ2-1; clone size: NA; D gene: NA; V gene: TRBV7-2
CDR3 protein: CASSSTGSWSSYNEQFF; CDR3 DNA: TGTGCCAGCAGCTCCACGGGTAGCTGGAGCTCCTACAATGAGCAGTTCTTC; J gene: TRBJ2-1; clone size: few; D gene: NA; V gene: TRBV11-2
CDR3 protein: CASSWGPGDGYTF; CDR3 DNA: TGTGCCAGCAGCTGGGGGCCCGGCGATGGCTACACCTTC; J gene: TRBJ1-2; clone size: few; D gene: NA; V gene: TRBV7-9
CDR3 protein: CASSVEGQGFVGIPYEQYF; CDR3 DNA: TGTGCCAGCAGCGTAGAAGGACAGGGTTTTGTGGGGATTCCCTACGAGCAGTACTTC; J gene: TRBJ2-7; clone size: NA; D gene: TRBD1; V gene: TRBV9
CDR3 protein: CASSLLRVETQYF; CDR3 DNA: TGTGCCAGCTCCCTGCTGAGGGTAGAGACCCAGTACTTC; J gene: TRBJ2-5; clone size: NA; D gene: NA; V gene: TRBV6-1
CDR3 protein: CASSNLQGINSRTEAFF; CDR3 DNA: TGTGCCAGTAGTAATTTACAGGGGATCAATAGTCGGACTGAAGCTTTCTTT; J gene: TRBJ1-1; clone size: NA; D gene: TRBD1; V gene: TRBV19
CDR3 protein: CASSISSTGGKDTQYF; CDR3 DNA: TGTGCCAGTAGTATATCATCCACGGGGGGTAAAGATACGCAGTATTTT; J gene: TRBJ2-3; clone size: NA; D gene: TRBD2; V gene: TRBV19
CDR3 protein: CSALPLAESTDTQYF; CDR3 DNA: TGCAGCGCTCTACCCCTAGCGGAAAGCACAGATACGCAGTATTTT; J gene: TRBJ2-3; clone size: few; D gene: TRBD2; V gene: TRBV29-1